This T cell receptor beta chain was captured by sequencing in a study of T cell responses to AZD1222 COVID-19 vaccine. Overall study context: Samples with a second dose at about 4 or about 12 weeks were pooled together. Study findings and constraints: Most donors were white British and more were female, and clonal diversity was possibly underestimated. The CD4 TCRs associated with vaccination extended across spike and predominated at 160-218 and 743-854. Repertoires were obtained solely post-peak T cell response.

Sequencing was performed with immunoSEQ multiplex PCR; in TCRdb, only in-frame clones are kept and a portion is missing. Of about 140,000 clones listed, 93% are singletons. In this sample, this clone turned up once. Its target is not known. Germline V gives CDR1 LNHNV, CDR2 YYDKDF (reference sequence). The CDR3 is 16 residues long. Trimming took 3 bases from V and 8 from J, leaving 22 bases between them. The material sequenced was peripheral blood, taken on day 0 of AZD1222 vaccination. This chain links TRBV15 with TRBJ1-2; D may be TRBD1 (5 bases). The sequence was collected from an adult in good health. The DNA of the CDR3 is TGTGCCACCAGCAGGATTTACAGGTCCGCGGCGGGGGGCTACACCTTC. Encoded protein: CATSRIYRSAAGGYTF. Full variable domain (remainder filled in from reference TRBV15 and TRBJ1-2): DAMVIQNPRYQVTQFGKPVTLSCSQTLNHNVMYWYQQKSSQAPKLLFHYYDKDFNNEADTPDNFQSRRPNTSFCFLDIRSPGLGDTAMYLCATSRIYRSAAGGYTFGSGTRLTVV.